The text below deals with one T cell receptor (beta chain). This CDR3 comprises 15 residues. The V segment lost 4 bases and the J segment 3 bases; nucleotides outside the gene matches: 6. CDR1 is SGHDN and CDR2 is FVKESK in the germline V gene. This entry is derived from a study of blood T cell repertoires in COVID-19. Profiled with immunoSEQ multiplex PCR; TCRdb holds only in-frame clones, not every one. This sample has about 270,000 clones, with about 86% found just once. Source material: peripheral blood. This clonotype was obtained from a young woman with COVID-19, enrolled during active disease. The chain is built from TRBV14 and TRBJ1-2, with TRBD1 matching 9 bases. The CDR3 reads CASSPGTGMDYGYTF. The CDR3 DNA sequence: TGTGCCAGCAGCCCCGGGACAGGGATGGACTATGGCTACACCTTC. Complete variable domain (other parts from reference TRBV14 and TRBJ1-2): EAGVTQFPSHSVIEKGQTVTLRCDPISGHDNLYWYRRVMGKEIKFLLHFVKESKQDESGMPNNRFLAERTGGTYSTLKVQPAELEDSGVYFCASSPGTGMDYGYTFGSGTRLTVV.